These 18 T cell receptor beta chains were sequenced from one sample in a study of T-cell memory formation after mild COVID-19. TCRdb redid the calling of the 5' RACE reads with MiXCR, one entry per CDR3 protein. The sample contains 400,000 to 550,000 distinct CDR3 sequences, more than 20% of which appear only once. Specimen: PBMCs or a T cell subset sorted from them (not recorded which). The receptor source for this set is an adult woman who had mild COVID-19 (a few samples of this study predate the infection). Cell type and time point are not known.

Worth noting for this clonotype: The junction does not match germline at one end; this may be a read error. The genes are TRBV20-1 and TRBJ1-1; TRBD1 aligns across 11 bases. CDR1 and CDR2 from the germline V gene are DFQATT and SNEGSKA (reference sequence). The CDR3 is 15 amino acids. The CDR3 DNA follows: TGCAGTGCCAGAGGACAGGGGGCAGGGAACACTGAAGCTTTCTTT. This encodes CSARGQGAGNTEAFF.

The chain has TRBV20-1 and TRBJ2-1, with TRBD1 identical over 7 bases. Trimming cost V 7 bases and J 9 bases; bases outside gene matches: 12. Germline V lookup: CDR1 DFQATT, CDR2 SNEGSKA (reference sequence). The CDR3 loop spans 13 amino acids. CDR3 in amino acids: CSEGGSTNGEQFF. CDR3 coding DNA: TGCAGTGAAGGGGGCAGCACGAATGGTGAGCAGTTCTTC.

V gene TRBV7-2 combines with J gene TRBJ2-7; D not certain. V gave up 5 bases and J gave up 2 bases, with 7 bases separating them. CDR1 and CDR2 (germline): SGHTA, FQGNSA. The CDR3 length is 12 residues. The CDR3 nucleotides are TGTGCCAGCAGCGACAATACCTACGAGCAGTACTTC. Protein product: CASSDNTYEQYF.

For the CDR3, the DNA is TGTGCCAGCAGCCAATTGGGCAGAAGAGACACTGAAGCTTTCTTT. It translates to CASSQLGRRDTEAFF. This chain connects TRBV3-1 to TRBJ1-1; D uncertain. Germline V lookup: CDR1 LGHDT, CDR2 YNNKEL (reference sequence). CDR3 length: 15 amino acids. V shed 2 bases and J shed 3 bases, with 13 bases lying between them.

V and J are TRBV30 and TRBJ2-3; D is undetermined. V was clipped by 0 bases and J by 4 bases, with 8 bases between them. CDR3 length: 13 residues. From germline, CDR1 is GTSNPN and CDR2 SVGIG (reference sequence). CDR3 nucleotide sequence: TGTGCCTGGAGTGTAGGGCCCGCAGATACGCAGTATTTT. Its protein product is CAWSVGPADTQYF.

The chain joins TRBV5-1 to TRBJ1-1; TRBD1 matches at 8 bases. V lost 1 base, J lost 7 bases, and 3 bases stayed unmatched. This CDR3 contains 13 residues. In germline, CDR1 is SGHRS, CDR2 YFSETQ. The DNA of the CDR3 is TGCGCCAGCAGCTTGTGGACAGGGCATGAAGCTTTCTTT. Translation gives CASSLWTGHEAFF.

The genes are TRBV7-3 and TRBJ2-1; no definite D call. The germline V gene encodes CDR1 SGHTA and CDR2 FQGTGA. Trimming cost V 2 bases and J 2 bases, with 13 bases left between them. The CDR3 totals 16 residues. Here the CDR3 reads CASSLRPGGTYNEQFF. The CDR3 DNA sequence: TGTGCCAGCAGCTTACGTCCCGGCGGAACCTACAATGAGCAGTTCTTC.

A few counts support this clonotype. V usage is TRBV7-9 and J usage is TRBJ2-3; either TRBD1 or TRBD2 may fit D (5 bases each). Germline lookup yields CDR1 SEHNR and CDR2 FQNEAQ (reference sequence). With 5 bases removed from V and 6 bases from J, the gap between germline ends came to 12 bases. The CDR3 extends over 13 amino acids. The CDR3 DNA is TGTGCCAGCAGCCTCACTTGGGGGGATACGCAGTATTTT. Translation: CASSLTWGDTQYF.

This clonotype showed up just a few times. The chain recombines TRBV7-2 with TRBJ2-7; the match to TRBD2 covers 13 bases. Germline-derived CDR1 and CDR2 are SGHTA and FQGNSA. This CDR3 has 17 residues. After removal of 4 bases from V and 3 bases from J, the junction contained 9 bases not matched to a gene. The CDR3 DNA is TGTGCCAGCAGCTCCCCGGGACTAGCGGGACCGCTCTACGAGCAGTACTTC. Translating it yields CASSSPGLAGPLYEQYF. The full variable domain, in which reference TRBV7-2 and TRBJ2-7 provide the parts outside the CDR3, is GAGVSQSPSNKVTEKGKDVELRCDPISGHTALYWYRQSLGQGLEFLIYFQGNSAPDKSGLPSDRFSAERTGGSVSTLTIQRTQQEDSAVYLCASSSPGLAGPLYEQYFGPGTRLTVT.

The chain couples TRBV2 to TRBJ2-2; D might be TRBD1 (6 bases). Germline loops: CDR1 SNHLY, CDR2 FYNNEI. There are 15 residues in the CDR3. V was pared by 3 bases and J by 6 bases, with 14 bases between. CDR3 DNA sequence: TGTGCCAGCAGTGACCAGGGGCAGGTCGCCGGGGAGCTGTTTTTT. Amino acids: CASSDQGQVAGELFF.

This chain uses TRBV7-8 with TRBJ1-6, with 7 bases identical to TRBD1. The trim removed 4 bases at V and 4 bases at J, leaving 4 bases unmatched. This CDR3 comprises 15 residues. Germline CDR1 SGHVS, CDR2 FQNEAQ. The CDR3, as DNA: TGTGCCAGCAGCTCAAGGGACAGTTATAATTCACCCCTCCACTTT. Its protein is CASSSRDSYNSPLHF.

The chain combines TRBV3-1 with TRBJ2-7, with TRBD2 as a possible D gene (6 bases). Trimming cost V 4 bases and J 2 bases, with 15 bases left between them. CDR1 LGHDT and CDR2 YNNKEL come from the germline V gene (reference sequence). The CDR3 loop spans 15 amino acids. The CDR3 nucleotides read TGTGCCAGCAGCCCACTCGCGGGGCCCGCCTACGAGCAGTACTTC. The encoded protein is CASSPLAGPAYEQYF.

J is TRBJ2-3 and V is TRBV12-3 or TRBV12-4; 10 positions match TRBD2. The CDR3 extends over 18 amino acids. The J segment lost 3 bases and the V segment lost 3 bases, leaving 12 bases of the junction unmatched. The CDR3 is CASSFRPSGRIATDTQYF. For the CDR3, the DNA is TGTGCCAGCAGTTTTCGCCCTAGCGGGAGAATAGCAACAGATACGCAGTATTTT.

Many counts were recorded for this clonotype. This chain uses TRBV12-3 or TRBV12-4 with TRBJ2-1; 7 bases match TRBD2. V lost 6 bases, J lost 4 bases, and 6 bases stayed unmatched. The CDR3 runs to 14 residues. The CDR3, as DNA: TGTGCCAGCAGGCTGGCTAGCGGATACAATGAGCAGTTCTTC. As protein: CASRLASGYNEQFF.

The rearrangement joins TRBV20-1 to TRBJ2-1; unclear D gene. Trimming removed 6 bases from V and 8 bases from J, with 20 bases in between. This CDR3 contains 14 residues. Germline V gene lookup returns CDR1 DFQATT and CDR2 SNEGSKA (reference sequence). The CDR3 protein is CSAYLVTGFHEQFF. In DNA form, the CDR3 reads TGCAGTGCCTATCTAGTCACCGGGTTCCATGAGCAGTTCTTC.

CDR3 loop: CASSTRGEGEQYF. Written as DNA, the CDR3 is TGTGCCAGCTCAACCCGGGGGGAAGGCGAGCAGTACTTC. The V and J genes are TRBV7-9 and TRBJ2-7; 7 bases match TRBD2. The germline CDR1 and CDR2 sequences are SEHNR and FQNEAQ (reference sequence). The CDR3 sequence is 13 residues long. The junction had 10 bases not matched to a gene; V was cut back by 8 bases and J by 6 bases.

The chain links TRBV7-2 to TRBJ1-6; possibly TRBD1 for D (5 bases). Germline V gene lookup returns CDR1 SGHTA and CDR2 FQGNSA. Trimming took 7 bases from V and 5 from J, leaving 15 bases between them. The CDR3 loop spans 15 amino acids. CDR3 sequence reads: CASTGRRGNNSPLHF. The CDR3 nucleotides are TGTGCCAGCACTGGGAGAAGGGGTAATAATTCACCCCTCCACTTT. The variable domain in full, completed from reference TRBV7-2 and TRBJ1-6, reads GAGVSQSPSNKVTEKGKDVELRCDPISGHTALYWYRQSLGQGLEFLIYFQGNSAPDKSGLPSDRFSAERTGGSVSTLTIQRTQQEDSAVYLCASTGRRGNNSPLHFGNGTRLTVT.

This chain's CDR3 is CASGEGVNTEAFF. The DNA of the CDR3 is TGTGCCAGCGGGGAGGGGGTAAACACTGAAGCTTTCTTT. The J gene is TRBJ1-1, the V gene TRBV6-6; D possibly corresponds to TRBD1 (6 bases). This CDR3 is 13 amino acids long. The V gene lost 8 bases and the J gene lost 2 bases, with 12 bases spanning the gap. From germline, CDR1 is MNHNY and CDR2 SVGAGI (reference sequence).